This T cell receptor (beta chain) was sequenced for a study of cytomegalovirus exposure and HLA in healthy donors. The study, taken as a whole, reports: Upon later analysis, TCR association rates were observed to vary by HLA locus, being highest for DRB1 and lowest for HLA-C. Reportedly, fewer N-insertions than the approximately 650-donor mean appeared in an Asian-associated ancestry cluster in a later analysis. Later analysis identified a missense DCLRE1C variant that was linked to TCR beta V- and J-gene trimming.

The PCR employed 60 Vbeta primers together with 13 Jbeta primers. Source study methods: A later analysis counted some 87 million unique TCR beta chains, some 11 million shared. Only in-frame clones appear in the TCRdb table, and some are missing; sequencing was by immunoSEQ multiplex PCR. Clonal size and the V and J genes are those of that table, whereas D and trimming came from the DNA. This sample has some 120,000 clones; 75% to 80% occur once, and the top ten carry approximately 6%. Details on this clone: The antigen is undetermined.

Germline V lookup: CDR1 SEHNR, CDR2 FQNEAQ (reference sequence). V shed 7 bases, J shed 7 bases, and the junction held 14 bases outside the gene matches. The CDR3 is 16 amino acids. The V call is TRBV7-9, the J call TRBJ2-1, with 9 bases lining up with TRBD1. Input material: PBMCs. This sequence originates from a woman aged 35 to 49 in good health and CMV-seronegative. The CDR3: CASTRWRGQGGNEQFF. The CDR3 DNA reads as TGTGCCAGCACCCGTTGGAGGGGACAGGGAGGGAATGAGCAGTTCTTC. The variable domain in full, completed from reference TRBV7-9 and TRBJ2-1, reads DTGVSQNPRHKITKRGQNVTFRCDPISEHNRLYWYRQTLGQGPEFLTYFQNEAQLEKSRLLSDRFSAERPKGSFSTLEIQRTEQGDSAMYLCASTRWRGQGGNEQFFGPGTRLTVL.